This note documents a single T cell receptor (beta chain) sequence. As yet, its antigen is unknown. CDR3 length: 17 residues. The sample comes from a study of T cells expressing NK-cell markers. Looking at the study overall: Eight donors were sequenced, of whom seven were HCMV-seropositive, while the remaining one was HCMV-seronegative.

TCRdb derives one entry per CDR3 protein from the 5' RACE reads, leaving out DNA. The sample includes about 460,000 distinct CDR3 sequences. Study observations and caveats: Uncertainty persisted over the HCMV specificity of expanded NKG2C+ T cell clones.

Material for sequencing was blood T cells: a sorted CD56 or NKG2C T cell subset, CD4+ or CD8+ T cells, or bulk PBMC T cells (not recorded which). The J gene is TRBJ2-1, the V gene TRBV12-3 or TRBV12-4; with no DNA, the TCRdb D assignment of TRBD2 cannot be verified. The sequence came from a woman aged 50 to 65 in good health. CDR3 loop: CASSKPGGLDPLTEQFF.